Below, 24 T cell receptor beta chains from the same sample are listed, as sequenced in a study of cytomegalovirus exposure and HLA in healthy donors. Only in-frame clones appear in the TCRdb table, and some are missing; sequencing was by immunoSEQ multiplex PCR. The table records approximately 100,000 clones, about 88% of them present only once. Sequences were obtained from PBMCs. These receptors all stem from a woman younger than 35 in good health and CMV-seropositive.

The chain uses TRBV7-2 and TRBJ1-6; 9 bases fit TRBD1. With 5 bases clipped from V and 8 bases from J, the junction kept 7 bases outside the gene matches. This CDR3 is 15 amino acids long. In germline, CDR1 is SGHTA, CDR2 FQGNSA. In DNA, the CDR3 is TGTGCCAGCAGCGGCCACAGGGGGCTTGATTCACCCCTCCACTTT. Its translation is CASSGHRGLDSPLHF.

The sample holds a few counts of this clone. The rearrangement links TRBV5-6 to TRBJ2-3, with D unresolved. V was cut by 0 bases and J by 1 base, with 9 bases left in between. The CDR3 has 15 amino acids. From germline, CDR1 is SGHDT and CDR2 YYEEEE. CDR3 DNA: TGTGCCAGCAGCTTGGACTCAACCGGCACAGATACGCAGTATTTT. Amino acid sequence: CASSLDSTGTDTQYF.

This chain uses TRBV19 with TRBJ2-3, with D possibly being TRBD2 (6 bases). Germline-derived CDR1 and CDR2 are LNHDA and SQIVND (reference sequence). The CDR3 totals 15 residues. V was clipped by 3 bases and J by 0 bases, with 10 bases between them. CDR3 amino acids: CASSMAGRSTDTQYF. CDR3 sequence (DNA): TGTGCCAGTAGTATGGCGGGAAGAAGCACAGATACGCAGTATTTT.

The V call is TRBV28, the J call TRBJ2-7, with a tentative D call TRBD1 (5 bases). The CDR3 length is 13 residues. V was trimmed by 10 bases and J by 4 bases, leaving 17 bases between them. Per germline, CDR1 MDHEN and CDR2 SYDVKM. CDR3 sequence: CATRSDTTYEQYF. In nucleotides, the CDR3 is TGTGCCACCAGATCGGACACAACATACGAGCAGTACTTC.

The chain has TRBV27 and TRBJ2-7, with D possibly TRBD1 on 6 matching bases. Trimming shortened V by 6 bases and J by 3 bases, and 15 bases separated the two germline ends. Germline-derived CDR1 and CDR2 are MNHEY and SMNVEV (reference sequence). The CDR3 totals 14 residues. The CDR3 DNA is TGTGCCAGCAGCCCCGAAACACAGGGCTACGAGCAGTACTTC. This gives the protein CASSPETQGYEQYF.

The CDR3 spells CASKGADTIYF. The CDR3 bases are TGTGCCAGCAAAGGGGCGGACACCATATATTTT. This rearrangement joins TRBV27 to TRBJ1-3, with TRBD1 as a possible D gene (5 bases). The CDR3 spans 11 residues. With 7 bases removed from V and 8 bases from J, the gap between germline ends came to 9 bases. Germline V lookup: CDR1 MNHEY, CDR2 SMNVEV (reference sequence).

The V and J genes are TRBV27 and TRBJ2-2; TRBD1 is a possible D gene (5 bases). Germline V gene sequence: CDR1 MNHEY, CDR2 SMNVEV (reference sequence). The CDR3 is 18 amino acids. V lost 6 bases, J lost 0 bases, and 20 bases lay in between. The CDR3 sequence: CASRDLTAPSANTGELFF. Here the CDR3 DNA reads TGTGCCAGCAGAGATTTGACAGCACCCTCCGCGAACACCGGGGAGCTGTTTTTT.

This clone was detected a few times. This chain uses TRBV4-1 with TRBJ1-2, with D tentatively TRBD1 (6 bases). The length of the CDR3 is 14 residues. The germline V and J ends were trimmed by 7 bases and 4 bases, with 16 bases remaining between them. CDR1 and CDR2 from the germline V gene are MGHRA and YSYEKL. The CDR3 DNA sequence: TGCGCCAGCAAGGGGAACAGGGAGCGCTATGGCTACACCTTC. Its protein is CASKGNRERYGYTF.

The chain uses TRBV4-3 and TRBJ2-2, with 10 nucleotides matching TRBD2. Germline assignment: CDR1 LGHNA and CDR2 YSLEER. After removal of 0 bases from V and 0 bases from J, the junction contained 1 base not matched to a gene. The CDR3 runs 17 residues. The CDR3 nucleotides read TGCGCCAGCAGCCAAGAAACTAGCGGGGCGAACACCGGGGAGCTGTTTTTT. It yields the protein CASSQETSGANTGELFF.

The rearrangement uses TRBV4-1 and TRBJ2-3, with D possibly TRBD1 on 6 matching bases. The V and J ends lost 4 bases and 2 bases respectively, with 16 bases between them. Germline CDR1 and CDR2: MGHRA and YSYEKL. The CDR3 is 16 amino acids. CDR3 coding DNA: TGCGCCAGCAGCCGTGGGACACCTCGGTTCACAGATACGCAGTATTTT. This encodes CASSRGTPRFTDTQYF.

The chain combines TRBV4-1 with TRBJ1-2; 8 nucleotides agree with TRBD1. The CDR3 loop spans 14 amino acids. Losses at the gene ends were 2 bases for V and 8 bases for J; bases not matched to a gene: 7. CDR1 and CDR2 from the germline V gene are MGHRA and YSYEKL. CDR3 residues: CASSQPLTGEGYTF. DNA of the CDR3: TGCGCCAGCAGCCAACCCTTGACAGGGGAAGGCTACACCTTC.

The chain employs TRBV28 and TRBJ1-2; 9 nucleotides agree with TRBD1. V shed 4 bases, J shed 4 bases, and the junction held 7 bases outside the gene matches. Germline V CDR1 and CDR2: MDHEN, SYDVKM. The CDR3 sequence is 15 residues long. In nucleotides, the CDR3 is TGTGCCAGCAGTTCGCCCAAACAGGGGGCCTATGGCTACACCTTC. Amino acid sequence: CASSSPKQGAYGYTF.

This chain connects TRBV27 to TRBJ1-6, with TRBD1 matching 7 bases. The length of the CDR3 is 14 residues. Germline trimming cut 6 bases from V and 7 bases from J; bases unmatched to any gene: 6. Germline-derived CDR1 and CDR2 are MNHEY and SMNVEV (reference sequence). CDR3 sequence reads: CASSPGQRNSPLHF. The CDR3 DNA is TGTGCCAGCAGCCCGGGACAGAGAAATTCACCCCTCCACTTT.

The J gene is TRBJ1-1, the V gene TRBV10-1, with 7 bases that match TRBD1. Germline V gene sequence: CDR1 WNHNN, CDR2 SYGVQD (reference sequence). This CDR3 is built from 13 residues. Trimming cost V 6 bases and J 4 bases; bases outside gene matches: 5. In nucleotides, the CDR3 is TGCGCCAGCAGGAACCGACAGGGCACTGAAGCTTTCTTT. Its translation: CASRNRQGTEAFF.

The rearrangement joins TRBV6-5 to TRBJ2-7; 7 bases line up with TRBD1. The germline gives CDR1 MNHEY, CDR2 SVGAGI. The V gene end was trimmed by 5 bases and the J gene end by 4 bases; junction bases not matched to a gene: 11. This CDR3 comprises 15 residues. In DNA form, the CDR3 reads TGTGCCAGCAGTCAGGCCCGGGACAGTGTATACGAGCAGTACTTC. Translation gives CASSQARDSVYEQYF.

The chain joins TRBV2 to TRBJ2-2; 7 nucleotides agree with TRBD1. The CDR3 length is 16 residues. In germline, CDR1 is SNHLY, CDR2 FYNNEI. With V trimmed by 4 bases and J by 2 bases, 7 bases remained unmatched. The CDR3 bases are TGTGCCAGCAGTGGCACCGGGACAGCAAACACCGGGGAGCTGTTTTTT. Its protein product is CASSGTGTANTGELFF.

The rearrangement joins TRBV7-9 to TRBJ1-2; TRBD1 matches at 8 bases. The ends lost 1 base at V and 8 bases at J; junction bases unmatched: 0. CDR1 and CDR2 from the germline V gene are SEHNR and FQNEAQ (reference sequence). The CDR3 runs to 12 residues. CDR3 DNA: TGTGCCAGCAGCTTAGGGACAGGGGGCTACACCTTC. It codes for CASSLGTGGYTF.

This clone was recorded only once. V and J are TRBV19 and TRBJ1-6; D remains unclear. The CDR3 length is 14 residues. The V gene's germline CDR1 is LNHDA and CDR2 SQIVND (reference sequence). Between the trimmed V and J ends, which lost 2 bases and 6 bases, there was a span of 8 bases. CDR3: CASSIKSRNSPLHF. CDR3 DNA: TGTGCCAGTAGTATAAAGAGCCGTAATTCACCCCTCCACTTT.

The J gene is TRBJ2-7, the V gene TRBV6-5, with 8 bases that match TRBD1. Germline CDR1 MNHEY, CDR2 SVGAGI. The CDR3 is made up of 15 amino acids. V was pared by 3 bases and J by 2 bases, with 6 bases of the junction left unmatched. The CDR3 reads CASSYRGQGTYEQYF. The CDR3 DNA follows: TGTGCCAGCAGTTATAGAGGACAGGGCACCTACGAGCAGTACTTC.

This rearrangement joins TRBV27 to TRBJ1-1, with D tentatively TRBD1 (6 bases). V was pared by 6 bases and J by 5 bases, with 16 bases between. Germline V CDR1 and CDR2: MNHEY, SMNVEV (reference sequence). The length of the CDR3 is 14 residues. The CDR3 region has the DNA TGTGCCAGCAGCCAGGACACCCAGGGGACTGAAGCTTTCTTT. Translated: CASSQDTQGTEAFF.

This sequence joins TRBV4-1 and TRBJ2-2, with D possibly being TRBD2 (6 bases). Germline CDR1 is MGHRA and CDR2 is YSYEKL. V was trimmed by 1 base and J by 4 bases, leaving 13 bases between them. The CDR3 is 16 residues long. The CDR3 DNA follows: TGCGCCAGCAGCCAAGTGGGAAGGAGGGGCACCGGGGAGCTGTTTTTT. It codes for CASSQVGRRGTGELFF.

The chain carries TRBV6-1 and TRBJ1-3; TRBD1 matches 7 bases. V dropped 3 bases and J dropped 0; count of bases not matched to a gene: 2. This CDR3 has 15 amino acids. CDR1 MNHNS and CDR2 SASEGT come from the germline V gene. The CDR3 region is CASSDSGGSGNTIYF. As DNA, the CDR3 is TGTGCCAGCAGTGATTCAGGGGGCTCTGGAAACACCATATATTTT.

The rearrangement links TRBV19 to TRBJ2-7, with TRBD2 matching over 7 bases. Per the germline V gene, CDR1 is LNHDA and CDR2 is SQIVND (reference sequence). V lost 4 bases and J lost 3; bases outside the gene matches: 9. The CDR3 extends over 15 amino acids. CDR3 nucleotides: TGTGCCAGTAGTAGGGGAGGGCCTCTCATCTACGAGCAGTACTTC. This sequence encodes CASSRGGPLIYEQYF.

The chain carries TRBV5-1 and TRBJ2-5, with TRBD1 as a possible D gene (6 bases). Germline lookup yields CDR1 SGHRS and CDR2 YFSETQ. The CDR3 is 14 residues long. V was pared by 6 bases and J by 5 bases, with 17 bases between. This chain's CDR3 is CASNRGGAVETQYF. CDR3 nucleotide sequence: TGCGCCAGCAATCGAGGGGGTGCGGTTGAGACCCAGTACTTC.